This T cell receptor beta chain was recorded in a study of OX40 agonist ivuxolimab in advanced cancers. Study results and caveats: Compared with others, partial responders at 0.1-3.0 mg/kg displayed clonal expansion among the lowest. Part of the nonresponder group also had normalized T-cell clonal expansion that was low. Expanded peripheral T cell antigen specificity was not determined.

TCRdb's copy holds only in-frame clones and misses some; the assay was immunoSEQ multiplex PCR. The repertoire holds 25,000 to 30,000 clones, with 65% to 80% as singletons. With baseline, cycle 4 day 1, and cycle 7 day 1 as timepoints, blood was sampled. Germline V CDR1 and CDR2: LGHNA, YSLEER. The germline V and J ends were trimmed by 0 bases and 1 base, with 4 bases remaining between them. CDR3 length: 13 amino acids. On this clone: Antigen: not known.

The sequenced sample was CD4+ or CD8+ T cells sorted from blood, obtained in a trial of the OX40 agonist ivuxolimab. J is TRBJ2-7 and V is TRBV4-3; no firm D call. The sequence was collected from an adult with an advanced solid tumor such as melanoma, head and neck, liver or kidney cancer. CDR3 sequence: CASSQDWSYEQYF. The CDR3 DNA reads TGCGCCAGCAGCCAAGATTGGTCCTACGAGCAGTACTTC.